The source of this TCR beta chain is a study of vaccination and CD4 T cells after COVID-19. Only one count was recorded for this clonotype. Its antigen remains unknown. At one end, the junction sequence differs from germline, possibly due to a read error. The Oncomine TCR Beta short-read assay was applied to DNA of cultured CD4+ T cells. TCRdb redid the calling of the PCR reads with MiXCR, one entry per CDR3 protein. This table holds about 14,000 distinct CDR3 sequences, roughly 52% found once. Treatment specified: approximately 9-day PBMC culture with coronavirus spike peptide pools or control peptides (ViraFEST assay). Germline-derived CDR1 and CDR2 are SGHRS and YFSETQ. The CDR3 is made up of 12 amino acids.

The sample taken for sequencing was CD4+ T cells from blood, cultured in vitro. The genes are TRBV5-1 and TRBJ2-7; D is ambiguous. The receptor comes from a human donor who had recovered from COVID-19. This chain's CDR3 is CASSLLGNEQYF. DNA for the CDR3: TGCGCCAGCAGCTTGCTAGGAAACGAACAGTACTTC.